The sequence of this T cell receptor beta chain was determined in a study of OX40 agonist ivuxolimab in advanced cancers. Whole-study findings and limits: At 0.1 to 3.0 mg/kg, clonal expansion of CD4+ and CD8+ blood T cells had occurred by week 6.

Note on this clone: Its target is not known.

The data were produced by immunoSEQ multiplex PCR, yet TCRdb's version contains in-frame clones alone and is incomplete. The sample yields around 76,000 clones, just under 80% seen once. Trimming removed 2 bases at V and 4 bases at J, with 4 bases between. CDR1 is SGDLS, CDR2 YYNGEE, per germline. The CDR3 runs 12 residues. The specimen was CD4+ or CD8+ T cells sorted from blood, collected in a trial of the OX40 agonist ivuxolimab. This sequence joins TRBV9 and TRBJ2-1; D uncertain. This TCR was recovered from an adult with an advanced solid tumor such as melanoma, head and neck, liver or kidney cancer. CDR3 region: CASSVHYNEQFF. The CDR3 coding sequence is TGTGCCAGCAGCGTCCATTACAATGAGCAGTTCTTC.